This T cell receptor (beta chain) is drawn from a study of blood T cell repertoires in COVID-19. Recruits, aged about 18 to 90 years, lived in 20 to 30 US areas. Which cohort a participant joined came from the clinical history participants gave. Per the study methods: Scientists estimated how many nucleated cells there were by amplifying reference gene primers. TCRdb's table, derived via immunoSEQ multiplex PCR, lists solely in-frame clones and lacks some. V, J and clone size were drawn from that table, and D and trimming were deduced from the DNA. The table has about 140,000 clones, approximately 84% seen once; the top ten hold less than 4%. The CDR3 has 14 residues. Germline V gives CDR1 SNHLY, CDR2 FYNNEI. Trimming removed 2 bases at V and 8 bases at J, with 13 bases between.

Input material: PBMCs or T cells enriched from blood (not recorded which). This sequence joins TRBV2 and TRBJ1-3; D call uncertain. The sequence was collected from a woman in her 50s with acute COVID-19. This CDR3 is CASSESGVLHTIYF. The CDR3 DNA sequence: TGTGCCAGCAGTGAAAGTGGAGTTTTGCACACCATATATTTT.